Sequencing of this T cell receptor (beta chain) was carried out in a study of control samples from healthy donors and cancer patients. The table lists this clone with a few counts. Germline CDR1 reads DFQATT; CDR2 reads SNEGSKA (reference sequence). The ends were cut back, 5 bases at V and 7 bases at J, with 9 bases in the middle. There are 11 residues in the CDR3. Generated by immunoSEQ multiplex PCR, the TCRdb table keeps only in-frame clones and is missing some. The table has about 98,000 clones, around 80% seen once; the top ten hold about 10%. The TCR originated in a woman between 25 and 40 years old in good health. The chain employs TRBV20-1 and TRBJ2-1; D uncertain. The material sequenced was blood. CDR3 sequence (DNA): TGCAGTGCTGAACGGATAAATGAGCAGTTCTTC. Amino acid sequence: CSAERINEQFF.